This T cell receptor beta chain was sequenced in a study of T-cell memory formation after mild COVID-19. From 5'RACE with constant-segment primers came TCR alpha and TCR beta cDNA libraries that carried sample barcodes and UMIs. From the 5' RACE reads, TCRdb called clonotypes with MiXCR, one entry per CDR3 protein. Of about 340,000 distinct CDR3 sequences listed, roughly 21% are singletons. Regarding the study as a whole: The CD4+ clones that contracted clustered mainly within CM and EM, and the CD8+ clones concentrated in EMRA. Cross-reactive memory appears to have joined, as suggested by some responding clones showing up in pre-infection memory. Whereas later expanders leaned CD4+, clones contracting day 15 to 85 showed a balanced CD4/CD8 makeup.

The germline V gene has CDR1 MNHEY and CDR2 SMNVEV (reference sequence). CDR3 length equals 15 residues. V was clipped by 5 bases and J by 5 bases, with 19 bases between them. This clonotype was seen a few times. Its antigen is not known. Sequenced: PBMCs or a T cell subset sorted from them (not recorded which). This receptor was taken from an adult woman who had mild COVID-19 (a few samples of this study predate the infection). Cell type and time point are not known. The chain links TRBV27 to TRBJ2-7; a possible D gene is TRBD1 (5 bases). CDR3 residues: CASSLLHRLPDEQYF. CDR3 bases: TGTGCCAGCAGTCTTTTACACAGGCTGCCGGACGAGCAGTACTTC.